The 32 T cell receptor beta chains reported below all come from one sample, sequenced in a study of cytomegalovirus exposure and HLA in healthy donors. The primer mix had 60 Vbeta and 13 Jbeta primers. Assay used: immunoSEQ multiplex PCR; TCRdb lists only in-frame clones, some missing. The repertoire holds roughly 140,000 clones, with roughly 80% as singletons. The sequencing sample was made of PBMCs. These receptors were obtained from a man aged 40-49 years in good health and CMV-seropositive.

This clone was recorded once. The CDR3 region is CASSQGGASTGELFF. The CDR3 region has the DNA TGTGCCAGCAGCCAAGGAGGGGCGAGCACCGGGGAGCTGTTTTTT. The rearrangement links TRBV6-6 to TRBJ2-2; a possible D gene is TRBD2 (6 bases). This CDR3 comprises 15 residues. V lost 6 bases to trimming and J lost 4 bases, with 15 bases between them. In germline, CDR1 is MNHNY, CDR2 SVGAGI (reference sequence).

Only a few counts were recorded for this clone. CDR3 bases: TGTGCCAGCAGCTTAGTGCAGGGAGGGTTCTTATCCTACGAGCAGTACTTC. Translated: CASSLVQGGFLSYEQYF. J is TRBJ2-7 and V is TRBV13, with 7 bases fitting TRBD2. Losses at the gene ends were 1 base for V and 1 base for J; bases not matched to a gene: 10. In germline, CDR1 is PRHDT, CDR2 FYEKMQ (reference sequence). The CDR3 contains 17 residues. Based on the CDR3 plus reference TRBV13 and TRBJ2-7, the full variable domain is AAGVIQSPRHLIKEKRETATLKCYPIPRHDTVYWYQQGPGQDPQFLISFYEKMQSDKGSIPDRFSAQQFSDYHSELNMSSLELGDSALYFCASSLVQGGFLSYEQYFGPGTRLTVT.

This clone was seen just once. CDR3: CSVYKVGLNEDEKLFF. The DNA of the CDR3 is TGCAGCGTTTACAAGGTCGGACTAAATGAAGACGAAAAACTGTTTTTT. V and J are TRBV29-1 and TRBJ1-4; no clear D. The germline V and J ends were trimmed by 5 bases and 8 bases, with 24 bases remaining between them. This CDR3 region has 16 residues. The V gene's germline CDR1 is SQVTM and CDR2 ANQGSEA. Drawing the rest from reference TRBV29-1 and TRBJ1-4, the complete variable domain is SAVISQKPSRDICQRGTSLTIQCQVDSQVTMMFWYRQQPGQSLTLIATANQGSEATYESGFVIDKFPISRPNLTFSTLTVSNMSPEDSSIYLCSVYKVGLNEDEKLFFGSGTQLSVL.

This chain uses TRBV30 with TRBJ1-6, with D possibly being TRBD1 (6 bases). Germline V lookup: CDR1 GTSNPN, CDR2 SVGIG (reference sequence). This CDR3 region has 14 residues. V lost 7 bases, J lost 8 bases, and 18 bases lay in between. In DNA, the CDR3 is TGTGCCTTAATGACCGGGGGGCCTGATTCACCCCTCCACTTT. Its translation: CALMTGGPDSPLHF.

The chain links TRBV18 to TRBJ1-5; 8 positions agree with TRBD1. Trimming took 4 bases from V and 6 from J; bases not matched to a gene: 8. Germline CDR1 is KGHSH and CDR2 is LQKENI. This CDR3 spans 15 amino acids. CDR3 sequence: CASSRLQGDGQPQHF. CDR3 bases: TGTGCCAGCTCACGATTACAGGGGGACGGTCAGCCCCAGCATTTT.

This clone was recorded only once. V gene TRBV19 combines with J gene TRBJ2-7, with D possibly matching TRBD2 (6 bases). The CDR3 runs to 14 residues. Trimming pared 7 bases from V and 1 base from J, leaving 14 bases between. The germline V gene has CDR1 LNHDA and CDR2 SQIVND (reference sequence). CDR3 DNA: TGTGCCAGTACCTCCGGAGGGGTTTCCTACGAGCAGTACTTC. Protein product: CASTSGGVSYEQYF.

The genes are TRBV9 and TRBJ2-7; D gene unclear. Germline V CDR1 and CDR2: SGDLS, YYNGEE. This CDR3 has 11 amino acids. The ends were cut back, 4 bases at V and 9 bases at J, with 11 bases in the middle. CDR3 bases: TGTGCCAGCAGCCCTGGATCGGGGCAGTACTTC. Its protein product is CASSPGSGQYF.

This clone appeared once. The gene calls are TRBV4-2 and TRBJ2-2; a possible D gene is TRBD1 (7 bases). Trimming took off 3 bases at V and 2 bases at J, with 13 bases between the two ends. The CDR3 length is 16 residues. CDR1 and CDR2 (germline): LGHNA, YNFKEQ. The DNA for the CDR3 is TGTGCCAGCAGCCAGCGCGGGACAGCTAACACCGGGGAGCTGTTTTTT. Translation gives CASSQRGTANTGELFF.

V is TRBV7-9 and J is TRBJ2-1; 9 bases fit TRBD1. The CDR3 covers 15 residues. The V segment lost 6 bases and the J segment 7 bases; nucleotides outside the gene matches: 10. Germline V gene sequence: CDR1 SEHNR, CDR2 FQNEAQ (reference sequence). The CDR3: CASSSPDGQGNEQFF. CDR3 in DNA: TGTGCCAGCAGTTCCCCTGATGGACAGGGGAATGAGCAGTTCTTC.

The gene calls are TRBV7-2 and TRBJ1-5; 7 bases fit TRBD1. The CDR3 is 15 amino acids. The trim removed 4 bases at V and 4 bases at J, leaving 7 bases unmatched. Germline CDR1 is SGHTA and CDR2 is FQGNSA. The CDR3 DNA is TGTGCCAGCAGCTCAACCGGGACAGTGAATCAGCCCCAGCATTTT. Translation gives CASSSTGTVNQPQHF.

The CDR3 region is CASSPLRGGYTF. The CDR3 DNA is TGTGCCAGCAGCCCCTTAAGGGGTGGCTACACCTTC. V usage is TRBV9 and J usage is TRBJ1-2; tentatively, D is TRBD1 (5 bases). V was shortened by 4 bases and J by 7 bases, with 11 bases between the two germline ends. Looked up from germline, CDR1 is SGDLS and CDR2 is YYNGEE. This CDR3 has 12 residues.

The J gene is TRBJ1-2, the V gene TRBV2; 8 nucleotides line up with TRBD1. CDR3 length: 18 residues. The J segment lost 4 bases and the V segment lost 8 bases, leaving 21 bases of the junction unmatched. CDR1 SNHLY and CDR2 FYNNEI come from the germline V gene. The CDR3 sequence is CASLPASRGTGIFYGYTF. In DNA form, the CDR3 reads TGTGCCAGCCTACCCGCTAGCCGTGGGACAGGCATTTTCTATGGCTACACCTTC.

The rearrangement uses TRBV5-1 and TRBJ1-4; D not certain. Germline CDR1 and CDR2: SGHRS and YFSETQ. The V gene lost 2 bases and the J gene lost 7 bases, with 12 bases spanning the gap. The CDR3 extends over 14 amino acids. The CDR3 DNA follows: TGCGCCAGCAGCTTAGGTCGGGGAGTTGAAAAACTGTTTTTT. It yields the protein CASSLGRGVEKLFF.

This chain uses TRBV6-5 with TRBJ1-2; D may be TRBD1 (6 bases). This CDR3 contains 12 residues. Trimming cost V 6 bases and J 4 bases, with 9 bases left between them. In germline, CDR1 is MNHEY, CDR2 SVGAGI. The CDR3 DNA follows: TGTGCCAGCAGACAGGGTGGCTATGGCTACACCTTC. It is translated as CASRQGGYGYTF.

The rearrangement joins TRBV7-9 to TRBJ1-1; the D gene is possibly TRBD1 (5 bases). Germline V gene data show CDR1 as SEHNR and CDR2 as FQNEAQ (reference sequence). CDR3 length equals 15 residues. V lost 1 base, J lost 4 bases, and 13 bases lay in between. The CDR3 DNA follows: TGTGCCAGCAGCTTAGACAGGTTGTTGGGCACTGAAGCTTTCTTT. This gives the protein CASSLDRLLGTEAFF.

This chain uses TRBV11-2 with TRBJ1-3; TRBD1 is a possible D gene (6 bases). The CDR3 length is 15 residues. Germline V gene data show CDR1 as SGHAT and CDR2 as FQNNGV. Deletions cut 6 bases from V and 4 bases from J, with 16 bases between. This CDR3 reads CASSLSQGYGNTIYF. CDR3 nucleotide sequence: TGTGCCAGCAGTCTCTCTCAGGGGTACGGAAACACCATATATTTT.

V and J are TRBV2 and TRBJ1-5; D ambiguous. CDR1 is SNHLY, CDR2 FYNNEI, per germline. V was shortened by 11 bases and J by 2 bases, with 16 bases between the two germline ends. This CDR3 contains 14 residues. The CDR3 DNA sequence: TGTGCCTGTAGTCTGGGCCTGGGCAATCAGCCCCAGCATTTT. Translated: CACSLGLGNQPQHF.

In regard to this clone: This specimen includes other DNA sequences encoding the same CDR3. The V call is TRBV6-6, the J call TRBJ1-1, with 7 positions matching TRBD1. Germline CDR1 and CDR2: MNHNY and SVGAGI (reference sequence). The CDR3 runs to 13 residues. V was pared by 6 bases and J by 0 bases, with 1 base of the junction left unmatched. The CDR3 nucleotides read TGTGCCAGCAGGGACAGGATGAACACTGAAGCTTTCTTT. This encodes CASRDRMNTEAFF.

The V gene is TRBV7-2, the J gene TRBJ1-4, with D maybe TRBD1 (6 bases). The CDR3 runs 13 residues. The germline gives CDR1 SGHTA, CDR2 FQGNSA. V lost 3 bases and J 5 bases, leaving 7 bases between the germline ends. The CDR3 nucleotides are TGTGCCAGCAGCTTGGGACAAAATGAAAAACTGTTTTTT. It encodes CASSLGQNEKLFF.

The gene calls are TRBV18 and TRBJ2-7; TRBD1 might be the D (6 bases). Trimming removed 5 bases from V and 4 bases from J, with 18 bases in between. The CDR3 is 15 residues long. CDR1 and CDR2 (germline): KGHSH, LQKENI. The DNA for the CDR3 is TGTGCCAGCTCAACGGGACACACGAAAGAGTACGAGCAGTACTTC. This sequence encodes CASSTGHTKEYEQYF.

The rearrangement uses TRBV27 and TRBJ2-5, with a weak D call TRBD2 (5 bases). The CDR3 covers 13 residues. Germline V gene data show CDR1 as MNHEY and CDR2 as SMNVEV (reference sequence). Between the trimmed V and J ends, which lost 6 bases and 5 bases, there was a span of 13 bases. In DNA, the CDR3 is TGTGCCAGCAGAAAGACCGGGGTTGAGACCCAGTACTTC. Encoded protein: CASRKTGVETQYF.

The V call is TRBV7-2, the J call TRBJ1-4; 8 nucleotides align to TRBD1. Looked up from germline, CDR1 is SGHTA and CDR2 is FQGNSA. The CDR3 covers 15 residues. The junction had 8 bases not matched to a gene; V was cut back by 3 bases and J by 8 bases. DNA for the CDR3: TGTGCCAGCAGCTTCGGACAGGGAAGGGGGGAAAAACTGTTTTTT. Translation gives CASSFGQGRGEKLFF. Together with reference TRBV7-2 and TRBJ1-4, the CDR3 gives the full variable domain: GAGVSQSPSNKVTEKGKDVELRCDPISGHTALYWYRQSLGQGLEFLIYFQGNSAPDKSGLPSDRFSAERTGGSVSTLTIQRTQQEDSAVYLCASSFGQGRGEKLFFGSGTQLSVL.

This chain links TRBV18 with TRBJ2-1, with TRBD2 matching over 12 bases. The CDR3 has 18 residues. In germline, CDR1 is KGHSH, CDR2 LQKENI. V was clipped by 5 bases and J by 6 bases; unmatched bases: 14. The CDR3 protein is CASSSISGLAGSGNEQFF. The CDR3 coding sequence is TGTGCCAGCTCATCCATCAGCGGACTAGCGGGGAGTGGCAATGAGCAGTTCTTC.

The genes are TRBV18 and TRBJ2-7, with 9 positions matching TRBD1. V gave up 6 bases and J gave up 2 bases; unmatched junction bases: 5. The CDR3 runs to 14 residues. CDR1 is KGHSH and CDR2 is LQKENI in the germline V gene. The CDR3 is CASSRDRVTYEQYF. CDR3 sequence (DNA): TGTGCCAGCTCCCGGGACAGGGTCACCTACGAGCAGTACTTC.

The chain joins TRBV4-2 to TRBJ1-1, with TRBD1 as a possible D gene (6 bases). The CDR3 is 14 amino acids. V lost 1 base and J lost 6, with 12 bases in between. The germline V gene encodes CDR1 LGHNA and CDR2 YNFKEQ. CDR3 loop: CASSQVQGRSEAFF. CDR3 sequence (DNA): TGTGCCAGCAGCCAAGTGCAGGGGCGGTCTGAAGCTTTCTTT.

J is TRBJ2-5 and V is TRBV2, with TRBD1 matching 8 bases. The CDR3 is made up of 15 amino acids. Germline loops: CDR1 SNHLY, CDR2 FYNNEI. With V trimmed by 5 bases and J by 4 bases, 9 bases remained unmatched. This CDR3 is CASSRRTGGAETQYF. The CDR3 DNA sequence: TGTGCCAGCAGTCGACGAACAGGGGGAGCAGAGACCCAGTACTTC.

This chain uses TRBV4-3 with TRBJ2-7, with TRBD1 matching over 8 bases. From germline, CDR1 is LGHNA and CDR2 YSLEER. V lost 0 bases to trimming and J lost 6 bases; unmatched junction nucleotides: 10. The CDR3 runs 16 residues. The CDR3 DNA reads TGCGCCAGCAGCCAAGACGGCTCAGGGGGCTTTGGCGAGCAGTACTTC. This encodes CASSQDGSGGFGEQYF.

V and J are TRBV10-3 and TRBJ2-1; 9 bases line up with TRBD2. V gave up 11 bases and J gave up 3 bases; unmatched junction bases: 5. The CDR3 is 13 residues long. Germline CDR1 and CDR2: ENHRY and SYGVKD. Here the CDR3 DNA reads TGTGCCTCGGGGACTAGCTTCTACAATGAGCAGTTCTTC. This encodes CASGTSFYNEQFF.

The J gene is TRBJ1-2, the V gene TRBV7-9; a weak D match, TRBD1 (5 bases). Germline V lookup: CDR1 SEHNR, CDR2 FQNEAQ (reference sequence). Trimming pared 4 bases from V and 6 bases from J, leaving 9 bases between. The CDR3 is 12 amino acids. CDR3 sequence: CASSSGYDGYTF. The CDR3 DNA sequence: TGTGCCAGCAGCTCAGGGTACGATGGCTACACCTTC.

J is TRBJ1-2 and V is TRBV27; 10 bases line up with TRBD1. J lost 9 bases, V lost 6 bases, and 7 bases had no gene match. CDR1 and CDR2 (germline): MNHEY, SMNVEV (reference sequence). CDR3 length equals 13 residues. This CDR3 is CASRDPGQGSYTF. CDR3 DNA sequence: TGTGCCAGCAGGGACCCGGGACAGGGGAGCTACACCTTC.

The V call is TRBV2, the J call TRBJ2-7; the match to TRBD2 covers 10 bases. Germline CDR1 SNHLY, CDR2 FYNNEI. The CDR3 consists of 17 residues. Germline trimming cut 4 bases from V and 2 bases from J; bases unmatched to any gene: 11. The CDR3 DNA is TGTGCCAGCAGTGGACGAGCGGGAGGGCCAAGTCCCTACGAGCAGTACTTC. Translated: CASSGRAGGPSPYEQYF.

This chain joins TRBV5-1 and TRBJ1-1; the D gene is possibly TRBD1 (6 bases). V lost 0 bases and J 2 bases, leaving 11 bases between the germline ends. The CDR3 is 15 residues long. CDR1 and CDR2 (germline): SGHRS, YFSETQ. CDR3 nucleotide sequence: TGCGCCAGCAGCTTGGTCTGGGGGGGCAACACTGAAGCTTTCTTT. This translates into CASSLVWGGNTEAFF.